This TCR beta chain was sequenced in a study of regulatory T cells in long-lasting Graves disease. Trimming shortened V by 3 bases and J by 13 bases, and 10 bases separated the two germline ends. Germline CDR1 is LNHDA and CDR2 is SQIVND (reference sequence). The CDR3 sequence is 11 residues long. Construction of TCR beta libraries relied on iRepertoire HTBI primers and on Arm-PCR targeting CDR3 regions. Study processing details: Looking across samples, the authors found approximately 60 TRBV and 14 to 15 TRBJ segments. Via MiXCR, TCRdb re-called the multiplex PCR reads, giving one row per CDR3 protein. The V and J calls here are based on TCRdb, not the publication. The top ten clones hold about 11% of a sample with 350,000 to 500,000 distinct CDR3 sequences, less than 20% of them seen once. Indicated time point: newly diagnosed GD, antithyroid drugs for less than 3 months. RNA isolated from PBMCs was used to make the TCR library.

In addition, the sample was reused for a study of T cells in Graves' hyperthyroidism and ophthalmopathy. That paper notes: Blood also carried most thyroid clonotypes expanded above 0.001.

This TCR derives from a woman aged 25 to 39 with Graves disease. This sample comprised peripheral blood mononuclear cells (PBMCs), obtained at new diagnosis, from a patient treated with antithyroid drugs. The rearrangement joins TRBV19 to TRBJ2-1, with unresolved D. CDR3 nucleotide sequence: TGTGCCAGTAGTATTTCAGACTCACAGTTCTTC. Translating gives CASSISDSQFF.